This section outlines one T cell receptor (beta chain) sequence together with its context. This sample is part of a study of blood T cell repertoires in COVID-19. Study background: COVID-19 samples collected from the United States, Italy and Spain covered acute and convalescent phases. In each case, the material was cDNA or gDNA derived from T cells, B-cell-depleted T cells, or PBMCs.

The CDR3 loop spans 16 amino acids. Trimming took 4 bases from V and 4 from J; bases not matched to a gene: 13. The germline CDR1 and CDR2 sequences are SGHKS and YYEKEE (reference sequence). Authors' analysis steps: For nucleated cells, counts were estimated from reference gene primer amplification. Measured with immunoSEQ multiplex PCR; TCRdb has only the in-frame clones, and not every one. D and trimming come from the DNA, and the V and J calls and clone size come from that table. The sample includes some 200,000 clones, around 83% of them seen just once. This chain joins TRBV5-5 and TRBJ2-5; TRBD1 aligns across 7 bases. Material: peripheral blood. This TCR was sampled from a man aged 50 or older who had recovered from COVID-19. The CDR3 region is CASSQRQGIRTETQYF. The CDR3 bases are TGTGCCAGCAGCCAACGACAGGGAATTCGGACAGAGACCCAGTACTTC.